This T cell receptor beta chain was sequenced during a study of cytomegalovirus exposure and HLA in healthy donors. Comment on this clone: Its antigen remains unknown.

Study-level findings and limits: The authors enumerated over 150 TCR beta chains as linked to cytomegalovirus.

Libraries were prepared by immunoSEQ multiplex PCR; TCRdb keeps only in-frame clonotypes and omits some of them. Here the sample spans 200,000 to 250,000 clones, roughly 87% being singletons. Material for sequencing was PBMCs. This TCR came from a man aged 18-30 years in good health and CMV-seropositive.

In DNA, the CDR3 is TGTGCCAGCAGCTTAGCAGGGGCTGACTACGAGCAGTACTTC. As protein: CASSLAGADYEQYF. J is TRBJ2-7 and V is TRBV7-9; D might be TRBD1 (5 bases). The CDR3 loop spans 14 amino acids. Trimming cost V 0 bases and J 3 bases, with 9 bases left between them. CDR1 and CDR2 from the germline V gene are SEHNR and FQNEAQ (reference sequence).